The source of this TCR beta chain is a study of blood T cells in healthy people across ages. Findings of the study overall: Older individuals had lower TCR beta diversity per million T cells (the decline was roughly linear). Estimated diversity that came from one million T cells was considered an underestimate. More naive CD4+ cells and higher diversity marked long-lived donors relative to aged donors.

For this clonotype: As yet, its antigen is unknown.

A second PCR, run for about 7 to 11 cycles, used a sample-barcoded 5' primer plus a J-beta primer mix. Each CDR3 protein is one row after TCRdb ran MiXCR on the 5' RACE reads. The sample carries some 670,000 distinct CDR3 sequences, around 50% recorded once. Sequences were obtained from blood. The source is a woman of 80 years or more in good health.

The CDR3: CASSGVNTEAFF. The CDR3 DNA is TGTGCCAGCAGCGGAGTGAACACTGAAGCTTTCTTT. This chain connects TRBV28 to TRBJ1-1; D is uncertain. Germline CDR1 is MDHEN and CDR2 is SYDVKM. Trimming cost V 6 bases and J 0 bases, with 5 bases left between them. The CDR3 loop spans 12 amino acids.